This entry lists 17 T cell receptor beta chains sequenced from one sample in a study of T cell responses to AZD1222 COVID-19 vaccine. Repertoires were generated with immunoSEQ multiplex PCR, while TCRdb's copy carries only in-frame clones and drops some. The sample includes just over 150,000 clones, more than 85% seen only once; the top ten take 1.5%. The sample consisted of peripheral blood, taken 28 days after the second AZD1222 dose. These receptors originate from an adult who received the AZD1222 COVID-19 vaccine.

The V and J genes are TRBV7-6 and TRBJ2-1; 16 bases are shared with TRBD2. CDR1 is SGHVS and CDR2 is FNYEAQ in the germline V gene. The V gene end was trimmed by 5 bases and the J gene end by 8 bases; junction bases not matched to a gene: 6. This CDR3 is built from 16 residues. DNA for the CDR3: TGTGCCAGCAGCAGGGGACTAGCGGGGGGGCCCTATGAGCAGTTCTTC. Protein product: CASSRGLAGGPYEQFF. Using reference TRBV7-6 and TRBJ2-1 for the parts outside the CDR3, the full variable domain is GAGVSQSPRYKVTKRGQDVALRCDPISGHVSLYWYRQALGQGPEFLTYFNYEAQQDKSGLPNDRFSAERPEGSISTLTIQRTEQRDSAMYRCASSRGLAGGPYEQFFGPGTRLTVL.

The CDR3 DNA reads TGCGCCAGCAGCCAAGTAACAGGGGGATATAGATCCTACAATGAGCAGTTCTTC. Its translation is CASSQVTGGYRSYNEQFF. The V call is TRBV4-1, the J call TRBJ2-1, with 8 bases fitting TRBD1. The germline CDR1 and CDR2 sequences are MGHRA and YSYEKL. CDR3 size: 18 residues. Trimming cost V 1 base and J 1 base; bases outside gene matches: 9.

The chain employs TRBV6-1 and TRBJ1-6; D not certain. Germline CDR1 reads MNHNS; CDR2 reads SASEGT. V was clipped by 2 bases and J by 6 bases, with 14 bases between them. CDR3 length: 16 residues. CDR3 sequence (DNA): TGTGCCAGCAGTGAACGCCCCTACCTGCTTAATTCACCCCTCCACTTT. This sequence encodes CASSERPYLLNSPLHF.

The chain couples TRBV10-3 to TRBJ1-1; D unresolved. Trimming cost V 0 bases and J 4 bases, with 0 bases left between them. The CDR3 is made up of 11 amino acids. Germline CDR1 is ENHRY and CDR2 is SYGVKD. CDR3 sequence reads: CAISESTEAFF. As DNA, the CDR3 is TGTGCCATCAGTGAGTCCACTGAAGCTTTCTTT.

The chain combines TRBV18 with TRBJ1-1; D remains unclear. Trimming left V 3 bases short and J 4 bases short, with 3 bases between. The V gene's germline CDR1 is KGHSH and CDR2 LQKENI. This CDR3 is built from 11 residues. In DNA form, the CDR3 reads TGTGCCAGCTCACCCGGCACTGAAGCTTTCTTT. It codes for CASSPGTEAFF.

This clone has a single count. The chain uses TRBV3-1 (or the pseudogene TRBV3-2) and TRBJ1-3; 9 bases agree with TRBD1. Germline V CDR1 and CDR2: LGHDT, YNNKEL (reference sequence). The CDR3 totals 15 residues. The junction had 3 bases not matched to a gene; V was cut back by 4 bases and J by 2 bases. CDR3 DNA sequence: TGTGCCAGCAGCCTCGGGACAGGGCCTGGAAACACCATATATTTT. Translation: CASSLGTGPGNTIYF.

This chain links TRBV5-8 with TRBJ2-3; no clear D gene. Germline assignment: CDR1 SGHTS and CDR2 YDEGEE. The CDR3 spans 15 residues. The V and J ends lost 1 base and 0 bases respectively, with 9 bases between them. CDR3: CASSLMASSTDTQYF. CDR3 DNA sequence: TGTGCCAGCAGCTTGATGGCTAGTAGCACAGATACGCAGTATTTT.

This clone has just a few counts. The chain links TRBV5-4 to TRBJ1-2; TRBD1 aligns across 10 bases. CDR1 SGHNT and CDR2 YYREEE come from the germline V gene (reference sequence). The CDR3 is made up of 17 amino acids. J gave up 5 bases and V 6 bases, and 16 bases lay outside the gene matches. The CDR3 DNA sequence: TGTGCCAGCATGAGGGGGACAGGGGTCTTAACTATGTATGGCTACACCTTC. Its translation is CASMRGTGVLTMYGYTF.

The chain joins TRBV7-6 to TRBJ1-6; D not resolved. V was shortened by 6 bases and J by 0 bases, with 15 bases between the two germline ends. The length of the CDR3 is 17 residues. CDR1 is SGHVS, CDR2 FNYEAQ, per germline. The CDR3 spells CASSQNPRGSYNSPLHF. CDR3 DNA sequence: TGTGCCAGCAGTCAAAACCCGCGGGGCTCCTATAATTCACCCCTCCACTTT.

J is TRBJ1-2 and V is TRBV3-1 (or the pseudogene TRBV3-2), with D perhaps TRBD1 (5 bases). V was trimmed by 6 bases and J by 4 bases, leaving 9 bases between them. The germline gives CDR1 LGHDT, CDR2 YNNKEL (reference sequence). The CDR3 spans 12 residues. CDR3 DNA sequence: TGTGCCAGCAGAGCAGGGAGCTATGGCTACACCTTC. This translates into CASRAGSYGYTF.

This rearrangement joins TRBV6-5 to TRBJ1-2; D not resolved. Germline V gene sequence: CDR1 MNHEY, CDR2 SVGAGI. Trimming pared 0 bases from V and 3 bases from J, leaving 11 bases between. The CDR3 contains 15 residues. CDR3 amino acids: CASSYSRRQHYGYTF. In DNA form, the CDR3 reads TGTGCCAGCAGTTACTCGAGGAGGCAACACTATGGCTACACCTTC.

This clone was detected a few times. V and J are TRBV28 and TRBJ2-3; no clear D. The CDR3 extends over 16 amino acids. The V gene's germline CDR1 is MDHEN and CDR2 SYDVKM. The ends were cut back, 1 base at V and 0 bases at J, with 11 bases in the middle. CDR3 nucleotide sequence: TGTGCCAGCAGTTTATATGGGTCTTCTAGCACAGATACGCAGTATTTT. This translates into CASSLYGSSSTDTQYF.

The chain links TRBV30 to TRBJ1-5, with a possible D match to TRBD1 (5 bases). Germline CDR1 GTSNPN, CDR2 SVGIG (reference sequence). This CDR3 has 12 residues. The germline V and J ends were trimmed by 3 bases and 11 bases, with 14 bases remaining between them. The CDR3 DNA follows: TGTGCCTGGAGGGGGAGGGACCTATCCCAGCATTTT. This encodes CAWRGRDLSQHF.

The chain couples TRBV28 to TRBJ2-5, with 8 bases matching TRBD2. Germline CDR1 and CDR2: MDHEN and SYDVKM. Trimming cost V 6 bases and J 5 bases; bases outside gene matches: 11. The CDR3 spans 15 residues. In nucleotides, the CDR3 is TGTGCCAGCAGCTCCTTGCAGCGGGAGTATGAGACCCAGTACTTC. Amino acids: CASSSLQREYETQYF.

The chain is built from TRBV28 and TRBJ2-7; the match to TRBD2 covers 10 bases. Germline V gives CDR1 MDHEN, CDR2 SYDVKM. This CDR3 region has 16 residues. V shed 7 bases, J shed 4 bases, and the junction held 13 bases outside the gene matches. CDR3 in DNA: TGTGCCAGCAAACGGGGGACTAGCGCAAAACTTTACGAGCAGTACTTC. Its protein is CASKRGTSAKLYEQYF.

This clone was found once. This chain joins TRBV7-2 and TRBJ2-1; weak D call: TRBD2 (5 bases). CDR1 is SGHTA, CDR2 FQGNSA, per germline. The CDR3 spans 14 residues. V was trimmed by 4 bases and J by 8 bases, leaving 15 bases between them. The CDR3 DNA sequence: TGTGCCAGCAGCTCCACTACTAGTTTGGATGAGCAGTTCTTC. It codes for CASSSTTSLDEQFF.

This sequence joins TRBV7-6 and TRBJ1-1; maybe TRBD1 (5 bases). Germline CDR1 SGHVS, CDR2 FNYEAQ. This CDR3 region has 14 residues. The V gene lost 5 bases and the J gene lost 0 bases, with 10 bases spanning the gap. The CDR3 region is CASSTGTVNTEAFF. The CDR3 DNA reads TGTGCCAGCAGCACGGGGACGGTGAACACTGAAGCTTTCTTT.